The 6 T cell receptor beta chains in this list originate from one sample, sequenced in a study of blood T cell repertoires in COVID-19. Clones were sequenced by immunoSEQ multiplex PCR, and TCRdb holds only the in-frame ones, with some missing. The table lists just under 250,000 clones, around 88% of them singletons. The material sequenced was PBMCs or T cells enriched from blood (not recorded which). The receptors originated from a woman aged 30 to 39 who had recovered from COVID-19.

This chain uses TRBV6-4 with TRBJ1-2; D might be TRBD1 (6 bases). Germline V gene data show CDR1 as MRHNA and CDR2 as SNTAGT. Trimming pared 3 bases from V and 5 bases from J, leaving 13 bases between. This CDR3 region has 14 residues. CDR3 protein: CASSEFAGAYGYTF. The CDR3 region has the DNA TGTGCCAGCAGTGAGTTTGCGGGGGCATATGGCTACACCTTC.

The chain couples TRBV19 to TRBJ1-1, with D possibly TRBD1 on 6 matching bases. This CDR3 region has 13 residues. Trimming shortened V by 3 bases and J by 5 bases, and 10 bases separated the two germline ends. From germline, CDR1 is LNHDA and CDR2 SQIVND (reference sequence). CDR3 in amino acids: CASSMTQGTEAFF. Written as DNA, the CDR3 is TGTGCCAGTAGTATGACCCAGGGGACTGAAGCTTTCTTT.

This chain links TRBV10-3 with TRBJ1-1; D perhaps matches TRBD1 (6 bases). CDR3 length: 15 amino acids. The germline V gene encodes CDR1 ENHRY and CDR2 SYGVKD. The ends were cut back, 6 bases at V and 5 bases at J, with 19 bases in the middle. The CDR3 DNA follows: TGTGCCATCAGCCCAAGACAGGAGAGAACAACTGAAGCTTTCTTT. Amino acids: CAISPRQERTTEAFF.

V gene TRBV28 combines with J gene TRBJ1-5; a possible D gene is TRBD1 (6 bases). This CDR3 contains 17 residues. V was clipped by 0 bases and J by 2 bases, with 14 bases between them. Germline CDR1 is MDHEN and CDR2 is SYDVKM. The CDR3 is CASSLWAGVDGNQPQHF. In DNA, the CDR3 is TGTGCCAGCAGTTTATGGGCAGGGGTTGACGGCAATCAGCCCCAGCATTTT.

The CDR3 reads CAISDQLGYEQYF. Here the CDR3 DNA reads TGTGCCATCAGTGACCAACTAGGCTACGAGCAGTACTTC. This rearrangement joins TRBV10-3 to TRBJ2-7, with D perhaps TRBD2 (5 bases). CDR1 is ENHRY and CDR2 is SYGVKD in the germline V gene. Trimming cost V 3 bases and J 3 bases, with 9 bases left between them. This CDR3 spans 13 amino acids.

The chain uses TRBV28 and TRBJ2-7, with 8 bases lining up with TRBD1. The CDR3 spans 16 residues. Germline-derived CDR1 and CDR2 are MDHEN and SYDVKM. With V trimmed by 1 base and J by 4 bases, 9 bases remained unmatched. CDR3 region: CASSLLGGQGAYEQYF. The CDR3 DNA follows: TGTGCCAGCAGTTTATTAGGTGGGCAGGGGGCTTACGAGCAGTACTTC.